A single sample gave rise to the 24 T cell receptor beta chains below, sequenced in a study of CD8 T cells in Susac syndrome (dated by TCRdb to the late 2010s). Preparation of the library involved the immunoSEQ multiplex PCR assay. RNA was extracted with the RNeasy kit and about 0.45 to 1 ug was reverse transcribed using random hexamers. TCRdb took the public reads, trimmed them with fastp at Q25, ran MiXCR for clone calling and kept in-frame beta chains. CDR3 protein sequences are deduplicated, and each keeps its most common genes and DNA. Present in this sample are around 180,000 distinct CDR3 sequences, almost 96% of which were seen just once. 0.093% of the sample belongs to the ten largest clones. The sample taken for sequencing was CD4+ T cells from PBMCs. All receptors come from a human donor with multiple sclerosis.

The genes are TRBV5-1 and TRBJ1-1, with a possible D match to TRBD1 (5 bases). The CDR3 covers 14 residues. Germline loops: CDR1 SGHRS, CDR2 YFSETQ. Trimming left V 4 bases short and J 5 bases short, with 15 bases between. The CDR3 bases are TGCGCCAGCAGCCCTGGCCCCGGGGGGACTGAAGCTTTCTTT. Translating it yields CASSPGPGGTEAFF.

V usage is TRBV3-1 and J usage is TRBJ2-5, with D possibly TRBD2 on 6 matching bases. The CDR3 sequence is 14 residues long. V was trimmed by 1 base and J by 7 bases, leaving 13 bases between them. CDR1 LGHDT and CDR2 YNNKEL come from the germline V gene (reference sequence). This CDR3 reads CASSQVVLGRTQYF. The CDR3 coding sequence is TGTGCCAGCAGCCAAGTCGTTCTCGGGAGGACCCAGTACTTC.

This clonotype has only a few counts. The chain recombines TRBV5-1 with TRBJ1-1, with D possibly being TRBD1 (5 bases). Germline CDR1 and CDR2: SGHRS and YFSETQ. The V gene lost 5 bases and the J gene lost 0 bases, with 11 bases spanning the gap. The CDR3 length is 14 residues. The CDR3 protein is CASSEGSMNTEAFF. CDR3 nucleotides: TGCGCCAGCAGTGAGGGGAGCATGAACACTGAAGCTTTCTTT.

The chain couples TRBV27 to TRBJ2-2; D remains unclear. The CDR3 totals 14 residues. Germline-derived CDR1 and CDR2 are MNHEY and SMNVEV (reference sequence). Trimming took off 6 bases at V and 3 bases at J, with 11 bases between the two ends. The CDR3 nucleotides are TGTGCCAGCAGCTTCGATGTGGACACCGGGGAGCTGTTTTTT. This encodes CASSFDVDTGELFF.

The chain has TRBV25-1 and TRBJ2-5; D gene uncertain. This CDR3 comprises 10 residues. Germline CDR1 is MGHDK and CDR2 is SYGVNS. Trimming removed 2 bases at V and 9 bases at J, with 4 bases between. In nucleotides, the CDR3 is TGTGCCAGCAGTGAAATGCCCCAGTACTTC. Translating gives CASSEMPQYF.

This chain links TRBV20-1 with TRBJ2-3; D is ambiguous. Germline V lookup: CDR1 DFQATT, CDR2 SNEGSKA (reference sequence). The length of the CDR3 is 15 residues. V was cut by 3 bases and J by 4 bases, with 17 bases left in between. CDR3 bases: TGCAGTGCTAGTACCTTCAAGAGTATGCCAGATACGCAGTATTTT. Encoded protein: CSASTFKSMPDTQYF.

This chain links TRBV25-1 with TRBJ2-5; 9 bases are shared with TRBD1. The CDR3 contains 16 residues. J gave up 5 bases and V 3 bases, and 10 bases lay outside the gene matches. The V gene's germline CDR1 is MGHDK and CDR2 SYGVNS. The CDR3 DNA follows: TGTGCCAGCAGTGACGCGACAGGGGGAGTAGGCGAGACCCAGTACTTC. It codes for CASSDATGGVGETQYF.

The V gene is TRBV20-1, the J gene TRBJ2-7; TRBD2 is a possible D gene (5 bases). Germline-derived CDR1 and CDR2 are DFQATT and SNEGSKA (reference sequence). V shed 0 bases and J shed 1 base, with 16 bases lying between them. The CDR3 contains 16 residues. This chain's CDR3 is CSARDQRGLDSYEQYF. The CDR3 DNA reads TGCAGTGCTAGAGACCAACGAGGACTGGATTCCTACGAGCAGTACTTC.

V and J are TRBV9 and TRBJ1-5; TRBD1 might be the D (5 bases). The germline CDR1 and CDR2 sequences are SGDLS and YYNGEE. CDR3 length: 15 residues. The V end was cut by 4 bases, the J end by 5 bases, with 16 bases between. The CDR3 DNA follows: TGTGCCAGCAGCCTGGAAGGGGAACGGGATCAGCCCCAGCATTTT. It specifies CASSLEGERDQPQHF.

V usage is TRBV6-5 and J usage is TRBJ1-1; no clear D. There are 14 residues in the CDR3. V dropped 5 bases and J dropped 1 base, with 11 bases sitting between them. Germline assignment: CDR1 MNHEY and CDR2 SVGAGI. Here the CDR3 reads CASSQGRENTEAFF. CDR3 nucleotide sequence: TGTGCCAGCAGTCAAGGGAGGGAGAACACTGAAGCTTTCTTT.

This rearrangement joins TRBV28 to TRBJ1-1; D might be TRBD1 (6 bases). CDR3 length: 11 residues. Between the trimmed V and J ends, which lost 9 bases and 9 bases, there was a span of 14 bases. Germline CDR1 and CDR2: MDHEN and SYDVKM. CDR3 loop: CASQGGPKAFF. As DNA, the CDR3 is TGTGCCAGTCAAGGGGGGCCTAAAGCTTTCTTT.

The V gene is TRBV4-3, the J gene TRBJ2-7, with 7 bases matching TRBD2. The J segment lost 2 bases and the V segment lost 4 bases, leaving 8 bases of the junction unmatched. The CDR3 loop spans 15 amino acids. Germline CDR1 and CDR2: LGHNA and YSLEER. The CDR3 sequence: CASSPSQRGAYEQYF. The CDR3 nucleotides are TGCGCCAGCAGCCCCTCGCAGCGGGGAGCCTACGAGCAGTACTTC.

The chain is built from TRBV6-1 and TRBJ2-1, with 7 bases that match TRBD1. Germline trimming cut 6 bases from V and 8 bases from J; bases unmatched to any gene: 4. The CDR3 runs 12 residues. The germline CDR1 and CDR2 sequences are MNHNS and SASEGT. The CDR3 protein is CASSDRVHEQFF. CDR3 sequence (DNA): TGTGCCAGCAGCGACAGGGTTCATGAGCAGTTCTTC.

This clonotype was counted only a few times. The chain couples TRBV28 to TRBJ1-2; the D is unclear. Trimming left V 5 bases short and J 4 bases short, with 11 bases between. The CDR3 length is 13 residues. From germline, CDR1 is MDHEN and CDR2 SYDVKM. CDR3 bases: TGTGCCAGCAGTCGGTCGGGATCCTATGGCTACACCTTC. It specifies CASSRSGSYGYTF.

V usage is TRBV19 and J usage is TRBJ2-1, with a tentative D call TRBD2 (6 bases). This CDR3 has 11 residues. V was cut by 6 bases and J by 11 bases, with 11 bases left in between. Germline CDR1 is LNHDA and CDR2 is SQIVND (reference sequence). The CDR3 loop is CASRAGPKQFF. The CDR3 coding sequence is TGTGCCAGTAGGGCGGGGCCTAAGCAGTTCTTC.

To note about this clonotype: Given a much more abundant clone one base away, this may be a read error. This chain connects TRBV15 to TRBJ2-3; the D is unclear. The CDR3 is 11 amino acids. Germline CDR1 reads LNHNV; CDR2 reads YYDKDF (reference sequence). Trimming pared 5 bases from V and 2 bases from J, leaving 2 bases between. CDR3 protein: CATSSTDTQYF. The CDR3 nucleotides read TGTGCCACCAGCTCCACAGATACGCAGTATTTT.

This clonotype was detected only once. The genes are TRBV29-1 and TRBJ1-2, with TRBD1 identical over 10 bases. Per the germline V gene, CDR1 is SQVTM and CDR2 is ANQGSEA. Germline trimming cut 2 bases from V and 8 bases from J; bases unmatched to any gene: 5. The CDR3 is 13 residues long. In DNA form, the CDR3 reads TGCAGCGTTGAATTCCTGACAGGGGGCGGCTACACCTTC. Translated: CSVEFLTGGGYTF. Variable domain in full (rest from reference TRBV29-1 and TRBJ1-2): SAVISQKPSRDICQRGTSLTIQCQVDSQVTMMFWYRQQPGQSLTLIATANQGSEATYESGFVIDKFPISRPNLTFSTLTVSNMSPEDSSIYLCSVEFLTGGGYTFGSGTRLTVV.

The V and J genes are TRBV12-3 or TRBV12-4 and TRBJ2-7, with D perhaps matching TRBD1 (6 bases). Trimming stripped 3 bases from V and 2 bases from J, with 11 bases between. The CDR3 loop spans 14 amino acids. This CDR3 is CASSFGGNTYEQYF. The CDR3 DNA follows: TGTGCCAGCAGTTTTGGGGGCAACACCTACGAGCAGTACTTC.

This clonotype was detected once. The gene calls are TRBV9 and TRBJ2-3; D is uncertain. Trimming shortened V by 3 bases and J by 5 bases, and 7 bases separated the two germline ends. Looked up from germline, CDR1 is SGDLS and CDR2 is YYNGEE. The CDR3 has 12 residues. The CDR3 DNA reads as TGTGCCAGCAGCGGACTGAGAGATACGCAGTATTTT. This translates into CASSGLRDTQYF.

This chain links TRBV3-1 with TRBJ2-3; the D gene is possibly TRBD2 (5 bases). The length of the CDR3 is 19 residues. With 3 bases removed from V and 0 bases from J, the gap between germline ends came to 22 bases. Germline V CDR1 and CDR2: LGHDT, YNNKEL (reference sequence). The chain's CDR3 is CASSQERHRLLPSTDTQYF. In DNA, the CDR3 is TGTGCCAGCAGCCAGGAGAGACATCGACTACTCCCTAGCACAGATACGCAGTATTTT.

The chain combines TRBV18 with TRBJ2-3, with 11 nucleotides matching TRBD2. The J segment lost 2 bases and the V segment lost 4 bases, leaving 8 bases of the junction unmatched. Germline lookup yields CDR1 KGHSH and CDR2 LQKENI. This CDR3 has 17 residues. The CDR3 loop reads CASSQLLAGAYTDTQYF. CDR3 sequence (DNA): TGTGCCAGCTCACAGCTACTAGCGGGGGCCTACACAGATACGCAGTATTTT.

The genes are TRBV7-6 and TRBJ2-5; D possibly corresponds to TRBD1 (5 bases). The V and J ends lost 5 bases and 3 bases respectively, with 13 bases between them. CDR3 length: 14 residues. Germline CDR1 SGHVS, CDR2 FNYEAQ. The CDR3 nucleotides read TGTGCCAGCAGCCGAGACAGAGATGAAGAGACCCAGTACTTC. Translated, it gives CASSRDRDEETQYF.

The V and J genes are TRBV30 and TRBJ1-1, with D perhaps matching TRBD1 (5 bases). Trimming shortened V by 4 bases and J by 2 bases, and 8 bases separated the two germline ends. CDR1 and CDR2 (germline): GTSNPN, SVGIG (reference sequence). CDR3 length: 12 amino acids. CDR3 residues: CAWKDKNTEAFF. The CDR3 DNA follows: TGTGCCTGGAAGGACAAAAACACTGAAGCTTTCTTT.

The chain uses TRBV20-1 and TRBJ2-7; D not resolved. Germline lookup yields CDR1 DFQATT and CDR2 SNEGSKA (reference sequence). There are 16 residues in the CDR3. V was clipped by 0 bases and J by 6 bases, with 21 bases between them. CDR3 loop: CSARDRRAAAMGEQYF. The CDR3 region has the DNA TGCAGTGCTAGAGATCGTAGGGCGGCGGCGATGGGCGAGCAGTACTTC.